The clone carrying this T cell receptor (beta chain) has a handful of counts. Building of the TCR beta libraries involved iRepertoire HTBI primers and Arm-PCR of CDR3 regions. TCRdb reprocessed the multiplex PCR reads with MiXCR, giving one entry per CDR3 protein. This sample has hundreds of thousands of distinct CDR3 sequences, with roughly 15% found just once. Time point meaning: newly diagnosed GD, antithyroid drugs for less than 3 months. Making the TCR library involved RNA that had been extracted from PBMCs. CDR1 and CDR2 (germline): MNHNS, SASEGT. CDR3 length equals 17 residues. V was clipped by 6 bases and J by 7 bases, with 25 bases between them. This record comes from a study of regulatory T cells in long-lasting Graves disease. These same data were also listed under a study on T cells in Graves' hyperthyroidism and ophthalmopathy. As that study records: Absent ophthalmopathy progression within 18 months defined stable Graves' hyperthyroidism.

The TCR comes from a woman in her twenties or thirties with Graves disease. This chain uses TRBV6-1 with TRBJ2-1, with D possibly matching TRBD2 (7 bases). Sample: peripheral blood mononuclear cells (PBMCs), taken at new diagnosis, from a patient treated with antithyroid drugs. The CDR3 protein is CASSRLGQRGGRNEQFF. CDR3 bases: TGTGCCAGCAGCCGACTGGGGCAGAGGGGGGGTAGGAATGAGCAGTTCTTC.